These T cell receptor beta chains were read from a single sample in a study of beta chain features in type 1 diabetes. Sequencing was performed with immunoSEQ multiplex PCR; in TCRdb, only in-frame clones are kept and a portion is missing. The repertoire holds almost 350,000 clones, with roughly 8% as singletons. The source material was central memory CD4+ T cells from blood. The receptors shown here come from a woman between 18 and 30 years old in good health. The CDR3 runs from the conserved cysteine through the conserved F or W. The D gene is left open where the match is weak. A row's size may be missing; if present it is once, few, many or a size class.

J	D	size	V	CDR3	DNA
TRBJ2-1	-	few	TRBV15	CATSIVGPYNEQFF	TGTGCCACCAGCATCGTCGGACCCTACAATGAGCAGTTCTTC
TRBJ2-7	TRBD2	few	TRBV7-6	CASSPVSGRESYEQYF	TGTGCCAGCAGCCCGGTATCCGGGCGGGAGTCCTACGAGCAGTACTTC
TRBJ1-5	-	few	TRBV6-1	CASNRDRSNQPQHF	TGTGCCAGCAACCGGGACCGCTCCAATCAGCCCCAGCATTTT
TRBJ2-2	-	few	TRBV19	CATRSPGELFF	TGTGCCACCAGAAGTCCCGGGGAGCTGTTTTTT
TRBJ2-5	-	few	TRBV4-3	CASSQEYGSNSGTQYF	TGCGCCAGCAGCCAAGAATACGGGAGTAATAGCGGGACCCAGTACTTC
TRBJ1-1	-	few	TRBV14	CASSPQGNTEAFF	TGTGCCAGCAGCCCACAGGGGAACACTGAAGCTTTCTTT
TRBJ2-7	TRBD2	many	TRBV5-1	CASGASGSNEQYF	TGCGCCAGCGGGGCAAGCGGGAGTAACGAGCAGTACTTC
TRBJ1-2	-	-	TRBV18	CASSPDRLSSYGYTF	TGTGCCAGCTCACCAGACCGACTAAGCTCTTATGGCTACACCTTC
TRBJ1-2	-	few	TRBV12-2	CASRLDNRVGYGYTF	TGTGCAAGTCGCTTAGATAACAGGGTCGGTTATGGCTACACCTTC
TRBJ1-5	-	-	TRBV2	CASRDSGQPQHF	TGTGCCAGCAGGGACTCGGGCCAGCCCCAGCATTTT